These T cell receptor beta chains were read from a single sample in a study of PD-1 blockade in mismatch repair-deficient tumors. The protocol was immunoSEQ multiplex PCR, while the TCRdb copy is restricted to in-frame clones and leaves out a portion. This table has some 100,000 clones, about four fifths appearing once. The sample here was peripheral blood, taken 36 weeks after starting pembrolizumab. Source of these receptors: an adult with mismatch repair-deficient cancer. CDR3s include the opening cysteine and the closing phenylalanine or tryptophan. A D gene is named only where the DNA matches it firmly. Clone size is stated in some rows and not others, as once, few, many or a class when expanded.

abundance: .
j_gene: TRBJ2-3
v_gene: TRBV29-1
d_gene: .
CDR3aa: CSVVKGAAGRADTQYF
CDR3nt: TGCAGCGTTGTTAAGGGAGCGGCGGGACGCGCAGATACGCAGTATTTT

abundance: .
j_gene: TRBJ2-5
v_gene: TRBV7-9
d_gene: .
CDR3aa: CASSAREETQYF
CDR3nt: TGTGCCAGCAGCGCTCGAGAAGAGACCCAGTACTTC

abundance: .
j_gene: TRBJ2-2
v_gene: TRBV11-2
d_gene: .
CDR3aa: CASSLPALGGELFF
CDR3nt: TGTGCCAGCAGCTTACCGGCATTGGGCGGGGAGCTGTTTTTT

abundance: .
j_gene: TRBJ2-3
v_gene: TRBV9
d_gene: .
CDR3aa: CASSVGDGGTDTQYF
CDR3nt: TGTGCCAGCAGCGTAGGCGATGGAGGCACAGATACGCAGTATTTT

abundance: .
j_gene: TRBJ2-2
v_gene: TRBV6-5
d_gene: .
CDR3aa: CASSFRRINTGELFF
CDR3nt: TGTGCCAGCAGTTTCCGACGGATTAACACCGGGGAGCTGTTTTTT

abundance: .
j_gene: TRBJ1-3
v_gene: TRBV14
d_gene: .
CDR3aa: CASSKPAGVPTIYF
CDR3nt: TGTGCCAGCAGCAAACCGGCCGGGGTCCCCACCATATATTTT

abundance: .
j_gene: TRBJ1-2
v_gene: TRBV11-2
d_gene: TRBD1
CDR3aa: CASSEGQGAFYGYTF
CDR3nt: TGTGCCAGCAGCGAGGGACAGGGGGCGTTTTATGGCTACACCTTC

abundance: few
j_gene: TRBJ2-1
v_gene: TRBV27
d_gene: TRBD2
CDR3aa: CASSLTGGPHNEQFF
CDR3nt: TGTGCCAGCAGTTTGACGGGAGGGCCTCACAATGAGCAGTTCTTC

abundance: .
j_gene: TRBJ1-1
v_gene: TRBV5-4
d_gene: TRBD1
CDR3aa: CASSKGQAPSAFF
CDR3nt: TGTGCCAGCAGCAAGGGACAGGCCCCTAGTGCTTTCTTT

abundance: few
j_gene: TRBJ1-4
v_gene: TRBV16
d_gene: TRBD1
CDR3aa: CASSQGAHEKLFF
CDR3nt: TGTGCCAGCAGTCAGGGGGCTCATGAAAAACTGTTTTTT

abundance: .
j_gene: TRBJ2-5
v_gene: TRBV6-1
d_gene: .
CDR3aa: CASTPGPDGTQYF
CDR3nt: TGTGCCAGCACCCCTGGACCAGATGGGACCCAGTACTTC

abundance: .
j_gene: TRBJ1-5
v_gene: TRBV27
d_gene: .
CDR3aa: CASSPIQTGGNQPQHF
CDR3nt: TGTGCCAGCAGTCCAATCCAGACAGGCGGCAATCAGCCCCAGCATTTT

abundance: .
j_gene: TRBJ2-2
v_gene: TRBV19
d_gene: TRBD2
CDR3aa: CASGQKNLAGGTGELFF
CDR3nt: TGTGCCAGCGGACAGAAAAATCTAGCGGGAGGTACCGGGGAGCTGTTTTTT

abundance: .
j_gene: TRBJ1-1
v_gene: TRBV6-4
d_gene: TRBD1
CDR3aa: CASSEKGAGTEAFF
CDR3nt: TGTGCCAGCAGTGAAAAGGGGGCTGGTACTGAAGCTTTCTTT

abundance: few
j_gene: TRBJ1-2
v_gene: TRBV5-6
d_gene: .
CDR3aa: CASSQGIPASYGYTF
CDR3nt: TGTGCCAGCAGCCAGGGGATCCCTGCCAGCTATGGCTACACCTTC

abundance: .
j_gene: TRBJ2-3
v_gene: TRBV6-6
d_gene: .
CDR3aa: CASSWLASTDTQYF
CDR3nt: TGTGCCAGCAGTTGGCTAGCGTCCACAGATACGCAGTATTTT

abundance: .
j_gene: TRBJ2-3
v_gene: TRBV4-1
d_gene: .
CDR3aa: CASSPGPGADTQYF
CDR3nt: TGCGCCAGCAGCCCAGGGCCCGGAGCAGATACGCAGTATTTT

abundance: .
j_gene: TRBJ1-2
v_gene: TRBV27
d_gene: TRBD1
CDR3aa: CASSSGGRGAYGYTF
CDR3nt: TGTGCCAGCAGTTCAGGGGGCAGAGGGGCTTATGGCTACACCTTC

abundance: few
j_gene: TRBJ2-7
v_gene: TRBV7-9
d_gene: .
CDR3aa: CASSLSRGSERNEQYF
CDR3nt: TGTGCCAGCAGCTTAAGTCGGGGCTCCGAGAGGAACGAGCAGTACTTC

abundance: .
j_gene: TRBJ2-1
v_gene: TRBV5-6
d_gene: TRBD2
CDR3aa: CASSPTTTSGSNEQFF
CDR3nt: TGTGCCAGCAGCCCTACCACGACTAGCGGGAGTAATGAGCAGTTCTTC

abundance: once
j_gene: TRBJ2-3
v_gene: TRBV7-3
d_gene: TRBD1
CDR3aa: CASSLGGTGGTDTQYF
CDR3nt: TGTGCCAGCAGCTTAGGGGGGACAGGGGGCACAGATACGCAGTATTTT

abundance: .
j_gene: TRBJ2-7
v_gene: TRBV28
d_gene: TRBD1
CDR3aa: CASSSGGNYEQYF
CDR3nt: TGTGCCAGCAGTTCAGGGGGCAACTACGAGCAGTACTTC

abundance: .
j_gene: TRBJ2-2
v_gene: TRBV11-3
d_gene: TRBD1
CDR3aa: CASRPGTGVSGELFF
CDR3nt: TGTGCCAGCCGTCCCGGGACAGGGGTGTCCGGGGAGCTGTTTTTT

abundance: once
j_gene: TRBJ2-3
v_gene: TRBV5-6
d_gene: TRBD2
CDR3aa: CASSLAGAPDTQYF
CDR3nt: TGTGCCAGCAGCTTAGCGGGAGCTCCAGATACGCAGTATTTT

abundance: .
j_gene: TRBJ1-1
v_gene: TRBV21-1
d_gene: .
CDR3aa: CASSSSLRAGTEAFF
CDR3nt: TGTGCCAGCAGCTCAAGCCTCCGGGCAGGGACTGAAGCTTTCTTT

abundance: .
j_gene: TRBJ2-1
v_gene: TRBV7-9
d_gene: TRBD2
CDR3aa: CASSKQRTSGSPHNEQFF
CDR3nt: TGTGCCAGCAGCAAACAAAGGACTAGCGGGAGTCCCCACAATGAGCAGTTCTTC

abundance: .
j_gene: TRBJ2-1
v_gene: TRBV14
d_gene: .
CDR3aa: CASRTSGSYNEQFF
CDR3nt: TGTGCCAGCAGGACAAGCGGATCCTACAATGAGCAGTTCTTC

abundance: .
j_gene: TRBJ2-1
v_gene: TRBV2
d_gene: .
CDR3aa: CASSLASSYNEQFF
CDR3nt: TGTGCCAGCAGTCTAGCGAGCTCCTACAATGAGCAGTTCTTC

abundance: .
j_gene: TRBJ1-1
v_gene: TRBV27
d_gene: .
CDR3aa: CASSSLMNTEAFF
CDR3nt: TGTGCCAGCAGTTCCCTGATGAACACTGAAGCTTTCTTT

abundance: .
j_gene: TRBJ2-1
v_gene: TRBV6-1
d_gene: TRBD2
CDR3aa: CASSEKRVAGVNEQFF
CDR3nt: TGTGCCAGCAGTGAAAAGAGGGTAGCGGGAGTAAATGAGCAGTTCTTC

abundance: .
j_gene: TRBJ2-3
v_gene: TRBV30
d_gene: .
CDR3aa: CAWSVLDGQYF
CDR3nt: TGTGCCTGGAGTGTTCTGGATGGGCAGTATTTT

abundance: .
j_gene: TRBJ2-7
v_gene: TRBV6-1
d_gene: .
CDR3aa: CASRANKKSSYEQYF
CDR3nt: TGTGCCAGCAGAGCAAACAAGAAAAGCTCCTACGAGCAGTACTTC

abundance: .
j_gene: TRBJ2-1
v_gene: TRBV4-1
d_gene: .
CDR3aa: CASSQEPPPSSYNEQFF
CDR3nt: TGCGCCAGCAGCCAAGAACCACCTCCCAGCTCCTACAATGAGCAGTTCTTC

abundance: .
j_gene: TRBJ2-7
v_gene: TRBV6-5
d_gene: TRBD1
CDR3aa: CASRDRVFDEQYF
CDR3nt: TGTGCCAGCCGAGACAGGGTTTTCGACGAGCAGTACTTC

abundance: .
j_gene: TRBJ2-5
v_gene: TRBV19
d_gene: TRBD1
CDR3aa: CASSHGTGFGETQYF
CDR3nt: TGTGCCAGTAGTCATGGGACAGGGTTCGGAGAGACCCAGTACTTC

abundance: .
j_gene: TRBJ2-1
v_gene: TRBV2
d_gene: TRBD1
CDR3aa: CASSRTGYEQFF
CDR3nt: TGTGCCAGCAGTCGGACAGGGTATGAGCAGTTCTTC

abundance: .
j_gene: TRBJ2-3
v_gene: TRBV21-1
d_gene: .
CDR3aa: CASNPDTQYF
CDR3nt: TGTGCCAGCAACCCAGATACGCAGTATTTT

abundance: .
j_gene: TRBJ2-1
v_gene: TRBV7-9
d_gene: TRBD2
CDR3aa: CASSYSGRSNEQFF
CDR3nt: TGTGCCAGCAGCTATAGCGGGAGATCCAATGAGCAGTTCTTC

abundance: once
j_gene: TRBJ1-1
v_gene: TRBV5-1
d_gene: .
CDR3aa: CASMVRQNTEAFF
CDR3nt: TGCGCCAGCATGGTGAGACAGAACACTGAAGCTTTCTTT

abundance: .
j_gene: TRBJ1-3
v_gene: TRBV10-3
d_gene: TRBD1
CDR3aa: CAISETGDGNTIYF
CDR3nt: TGTGCCATCAGTGAGACAGGGGACGGAAACACCATATATTTT

abundance: .
j_gene: TRBJ1-1
v_gene: TRBV28
d_gene: .
CDR3aa: CASSPPGMVLDTEAFF
CDR3nt: TGTGCCAGCAGTCCACCAGGGATGGTATTGGACACTGAAGCTTTCTTT

abundance: .
j_gene: TRBJ2-3
v_gene: TRBV6-1
d_gene: .
CDR3aa: CASSDRDTQYF
CDR3nt: TGTGCCAGCAGTGATAGGGATACGCAGTATTTT